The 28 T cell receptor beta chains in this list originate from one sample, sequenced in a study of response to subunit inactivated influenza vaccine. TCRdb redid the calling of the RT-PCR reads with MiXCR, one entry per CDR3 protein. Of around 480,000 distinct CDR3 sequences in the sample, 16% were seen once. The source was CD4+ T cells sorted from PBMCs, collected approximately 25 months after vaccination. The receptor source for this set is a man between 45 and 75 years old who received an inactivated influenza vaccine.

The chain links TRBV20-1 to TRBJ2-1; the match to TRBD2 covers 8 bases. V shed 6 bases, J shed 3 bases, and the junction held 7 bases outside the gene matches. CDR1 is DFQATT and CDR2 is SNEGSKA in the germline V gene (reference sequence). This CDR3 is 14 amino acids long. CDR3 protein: CSASTGTSYNEQFF. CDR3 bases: TGCAGTGCCAGTACCGGGACTAGCTACAATGAGCAGTTCTTC.

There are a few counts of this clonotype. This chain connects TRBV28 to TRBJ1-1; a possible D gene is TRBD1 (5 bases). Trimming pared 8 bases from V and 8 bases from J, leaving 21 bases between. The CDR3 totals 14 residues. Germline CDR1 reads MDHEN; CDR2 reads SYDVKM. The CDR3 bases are TGTGCCAGCTCCCCGGGCGGGGTCGGGGCGGAAGCTTTCTTT. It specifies CASSPGGVGAEAFF.

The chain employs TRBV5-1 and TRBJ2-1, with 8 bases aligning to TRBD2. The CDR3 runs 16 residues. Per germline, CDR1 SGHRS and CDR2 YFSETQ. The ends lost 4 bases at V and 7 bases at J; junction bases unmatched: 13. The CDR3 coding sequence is TGCGCCAGCAGCGACCCTGGGCGAGCGGGGGTTAATGAGCAGTTCTTC. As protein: CASSDPGRAGVNEQFF.

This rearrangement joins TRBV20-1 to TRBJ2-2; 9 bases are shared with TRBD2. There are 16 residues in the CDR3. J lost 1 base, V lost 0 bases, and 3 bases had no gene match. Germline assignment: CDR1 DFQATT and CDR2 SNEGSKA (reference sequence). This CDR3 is CSARDLTSGNTGELFF. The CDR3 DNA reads TGCAGTGCTAGAGATCTGACTAGCGGGAACACCGGGGAGCTGTTTTTT.

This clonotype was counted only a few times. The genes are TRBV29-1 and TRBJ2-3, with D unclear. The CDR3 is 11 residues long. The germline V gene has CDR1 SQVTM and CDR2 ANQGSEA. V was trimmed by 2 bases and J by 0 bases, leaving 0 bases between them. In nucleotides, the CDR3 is TGCAGCGTTGAAAGCACAGATACGCAGTATTTT. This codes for CSVESTDTQYF.

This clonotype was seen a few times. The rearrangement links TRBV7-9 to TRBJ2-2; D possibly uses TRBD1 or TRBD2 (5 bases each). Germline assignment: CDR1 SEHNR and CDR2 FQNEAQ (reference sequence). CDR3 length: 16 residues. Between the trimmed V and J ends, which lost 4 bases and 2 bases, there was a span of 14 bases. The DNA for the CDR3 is TGTGCCAGCAGCTCCGCAGGGAGCGGAAACACCGGGGAGCTGTTTTTT. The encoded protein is CASSSAGSGNTGELFF.

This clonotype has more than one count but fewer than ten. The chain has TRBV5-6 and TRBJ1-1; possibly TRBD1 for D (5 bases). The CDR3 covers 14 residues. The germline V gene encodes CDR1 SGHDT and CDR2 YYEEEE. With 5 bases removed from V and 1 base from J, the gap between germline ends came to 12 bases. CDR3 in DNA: TGTGCCAGCAGACTGGCGGGGCCGAACACTGAAGCTTTCTTT. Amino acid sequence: CASRLAGPNTEAFF.

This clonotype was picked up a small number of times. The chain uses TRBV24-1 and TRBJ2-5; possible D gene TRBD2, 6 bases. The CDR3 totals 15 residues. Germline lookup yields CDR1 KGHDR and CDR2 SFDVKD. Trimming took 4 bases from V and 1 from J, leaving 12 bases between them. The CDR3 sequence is CATSDRGGAQETQYF. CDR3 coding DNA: TGTGCCACCAGTGACCGCGGAGGGGCCCAAGAGACCCAGTACTTC.

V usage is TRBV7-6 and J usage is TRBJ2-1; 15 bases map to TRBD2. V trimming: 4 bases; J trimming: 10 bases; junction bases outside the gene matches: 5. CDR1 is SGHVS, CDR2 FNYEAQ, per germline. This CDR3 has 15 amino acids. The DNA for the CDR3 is TGTGCCAGCAGCTCCCCGGGACTAGCGGGAGGAGAGCAGTTCTTC. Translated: CASSSPGLAGGEQFF.

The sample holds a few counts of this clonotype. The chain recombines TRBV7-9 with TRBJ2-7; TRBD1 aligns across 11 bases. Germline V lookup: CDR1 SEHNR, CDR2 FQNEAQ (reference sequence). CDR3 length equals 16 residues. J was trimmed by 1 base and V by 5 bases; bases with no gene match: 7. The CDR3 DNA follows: TGTGCCAGCAGCCCTTGGGGGACAGGGGGTTCCTACGAGCAGTACTTC. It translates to CASSPWGTGGSYEQYF.

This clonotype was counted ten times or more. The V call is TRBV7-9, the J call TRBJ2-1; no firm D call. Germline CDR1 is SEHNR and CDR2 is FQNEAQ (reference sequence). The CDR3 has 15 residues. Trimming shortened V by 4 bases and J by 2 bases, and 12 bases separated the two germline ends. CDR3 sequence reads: CASSSFSRPYNEQFF. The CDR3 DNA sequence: TGTGCCAGCAGCTCCTTTTCAAGGCCCTACAATGAGCAGTTCTTC.

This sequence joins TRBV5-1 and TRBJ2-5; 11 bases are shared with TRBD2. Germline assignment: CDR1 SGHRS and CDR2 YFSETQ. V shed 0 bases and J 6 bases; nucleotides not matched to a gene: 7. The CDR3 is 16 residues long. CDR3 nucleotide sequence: TGCGCCAGCAGCTTGGCTCTAGCGGGGGGTTGGAAGACCCAGTACTTC. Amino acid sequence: CASSLALAGGWKTQYF.

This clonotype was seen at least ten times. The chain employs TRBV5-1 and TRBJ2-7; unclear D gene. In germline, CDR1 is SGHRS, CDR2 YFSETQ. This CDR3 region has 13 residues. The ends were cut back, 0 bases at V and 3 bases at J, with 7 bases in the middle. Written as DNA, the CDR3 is TGCGCCAGCAGCTTGGTTGGAGACTACGAGCAGTACTTC. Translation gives CASSLVGDYEQYF.

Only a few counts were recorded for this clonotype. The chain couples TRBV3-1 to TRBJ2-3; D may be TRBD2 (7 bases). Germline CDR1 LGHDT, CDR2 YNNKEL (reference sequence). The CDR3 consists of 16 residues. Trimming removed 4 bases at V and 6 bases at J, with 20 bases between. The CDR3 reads CASSPRGGLSGDTQYF. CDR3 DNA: TGTGCCAGCAGCCCCAGAGGGGGACTAAGTGGTGATACGCAGTATTTT.

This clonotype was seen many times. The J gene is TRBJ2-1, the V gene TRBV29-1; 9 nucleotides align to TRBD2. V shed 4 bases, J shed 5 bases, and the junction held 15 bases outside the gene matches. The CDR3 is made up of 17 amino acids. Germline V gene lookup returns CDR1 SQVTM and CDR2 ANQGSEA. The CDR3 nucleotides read TGCAGCGTTGCCTCTAGCGGGGTCGTCCGGGAAAACAATGAGCAGTTCTTC. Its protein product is CSVASSGVVRENNEQFF.

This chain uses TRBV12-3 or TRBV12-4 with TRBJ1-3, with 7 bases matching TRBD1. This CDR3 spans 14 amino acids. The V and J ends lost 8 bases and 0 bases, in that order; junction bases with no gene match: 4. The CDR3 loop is CASGDSISGNTIYF. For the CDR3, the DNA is TGTGCCAGCGGGGACAGCATCTCTGGAAACACCATATATTTT.

The CDR3 DNA follows: TGTGCCAGCAGCGTGAGAGGGGGGAACACCGGGGAGCTGTTTTTT. Translated: CASSVRGGNTGELFF. V is TRBV9 and J is TRBJ2-2, with D maybe TRBD1 (6 bases). From germline, CDR1 is SGDLS and CDR2 YYNGEE. V was trimmed by 2 bases and J by 1 base, leaving 9 bases between them. The CDR3 loop spans 15 amino acids.

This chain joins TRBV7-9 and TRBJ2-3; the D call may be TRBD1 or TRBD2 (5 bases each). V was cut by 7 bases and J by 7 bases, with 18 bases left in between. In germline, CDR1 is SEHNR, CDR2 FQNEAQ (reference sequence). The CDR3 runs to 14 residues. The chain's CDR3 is CASKQDLGTHTQYF. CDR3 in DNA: TGTGCCAGCAAACAGGACTTAGGAACGCATACGCAGTATTTT.

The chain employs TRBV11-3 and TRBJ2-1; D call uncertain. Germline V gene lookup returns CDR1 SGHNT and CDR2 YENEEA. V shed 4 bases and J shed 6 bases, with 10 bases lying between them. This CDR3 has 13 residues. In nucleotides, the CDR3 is TGTGCCAGCAGCTCGGACGCCGGCAATGAGCAGTTCTTC. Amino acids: CASSSDAGNEQFF. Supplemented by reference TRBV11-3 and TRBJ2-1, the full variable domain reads EAGVVQSPRYKIIEKKQPVAFWCNPISGHNTLYWYLQNLGQGPELLIRYENEEAVDDSQLPKDRFSAERLKGVDSTLKIQPAELGDSAVYLCASSSDAGNEQFFGPGTRLTVL.

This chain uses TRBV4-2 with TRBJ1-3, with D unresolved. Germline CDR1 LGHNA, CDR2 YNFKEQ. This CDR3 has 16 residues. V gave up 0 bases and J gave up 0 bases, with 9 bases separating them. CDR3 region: CASSQDWVISGNTIYF. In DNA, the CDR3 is TGTGCCAGCAGCCAAGATTGGGTAATCTCTGGAAACACCATATATTTT.

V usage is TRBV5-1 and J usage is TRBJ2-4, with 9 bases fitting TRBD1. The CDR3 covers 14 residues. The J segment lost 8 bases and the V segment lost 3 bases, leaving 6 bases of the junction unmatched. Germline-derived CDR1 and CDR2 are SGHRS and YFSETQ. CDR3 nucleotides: TGCGCCAGCAGCTCCGGGGACAGGGTTGACATTCAGTACTTC. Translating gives CASSSGDRVDIQYF.

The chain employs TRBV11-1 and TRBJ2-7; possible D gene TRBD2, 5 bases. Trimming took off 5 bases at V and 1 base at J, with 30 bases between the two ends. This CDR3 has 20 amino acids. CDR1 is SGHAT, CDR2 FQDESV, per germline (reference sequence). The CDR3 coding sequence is TGTGCCAGCAGCCGTCCCAGAGGCCAGTCAGTTTCCGGGGTTTCCTACGAGCAGTACTTC. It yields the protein CASSRPRGQSVSGVSYEQYF.

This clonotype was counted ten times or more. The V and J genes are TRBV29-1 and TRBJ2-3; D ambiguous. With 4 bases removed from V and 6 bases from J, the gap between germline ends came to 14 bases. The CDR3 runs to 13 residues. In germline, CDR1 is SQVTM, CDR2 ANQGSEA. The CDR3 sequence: CSVAAGFRDTQYF. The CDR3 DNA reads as TGCAGCGTTGCGGCAGGCTTCAGGGATACGCAGTATTTT.

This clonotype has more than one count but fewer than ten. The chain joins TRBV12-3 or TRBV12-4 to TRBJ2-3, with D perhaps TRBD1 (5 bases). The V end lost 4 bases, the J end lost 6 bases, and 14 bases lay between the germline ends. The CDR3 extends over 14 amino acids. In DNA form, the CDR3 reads TGTGCCAGCAGTTATCTGTCCAGGGCGGATACGCAGTATTTT. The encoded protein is CASSYLSRADTQYF.

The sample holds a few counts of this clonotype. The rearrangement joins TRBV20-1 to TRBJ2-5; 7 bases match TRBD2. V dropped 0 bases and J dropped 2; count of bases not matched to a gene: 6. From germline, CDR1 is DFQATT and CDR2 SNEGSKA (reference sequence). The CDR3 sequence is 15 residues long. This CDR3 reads CSARDGAGRQETQYF. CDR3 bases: TGCAGTGCTAGAGATGGAGCGGGACGTCAAGAGACCCAGTACTTC.

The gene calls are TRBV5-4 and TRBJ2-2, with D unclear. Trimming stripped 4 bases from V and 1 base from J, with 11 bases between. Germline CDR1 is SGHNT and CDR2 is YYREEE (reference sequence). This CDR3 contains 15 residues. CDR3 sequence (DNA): TGTGCCAGCAGCCCGGACGGCAGGAACACCGGGGAGCTGTTTTTT. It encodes CASSPDGRNTGELFF.

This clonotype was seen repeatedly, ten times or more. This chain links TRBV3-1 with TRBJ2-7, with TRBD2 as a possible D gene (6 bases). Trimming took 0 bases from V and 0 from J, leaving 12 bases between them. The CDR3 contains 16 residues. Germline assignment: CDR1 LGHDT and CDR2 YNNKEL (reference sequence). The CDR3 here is CASSQDPWRDSYEQYF. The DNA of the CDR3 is TGTGCCAGCAGCCAAGATCCCTGGAGGGACTCCTACGAGCAGTACTTC.

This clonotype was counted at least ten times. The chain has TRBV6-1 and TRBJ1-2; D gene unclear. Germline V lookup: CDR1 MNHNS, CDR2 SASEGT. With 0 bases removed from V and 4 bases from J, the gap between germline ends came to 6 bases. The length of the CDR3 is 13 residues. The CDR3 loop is CASSEADSYGYTF. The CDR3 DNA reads TGTGCCAGCAGTGAAGCTGATAGCTATGGCTACACCTTC.